This passage covers 28 T cell receptor beta chains from one sample sequenced in a study of T-cell reconstitution after alpha-beta-depleted transplantation in children. Unique molecular identifiers were used to barcode this TCRbeta library. TCRdb reprocessed the PCR reads via MiXCR and lists one record per CDR3 protein. This table has some 600,000 distinct CDR3 sequences, 15% to 20% appearing once. The specimen was PBMCs from the stem cell graft donor, collected from the stem cell graft. The receptors were sampled from a human donor who donated a stem cell graft to a child with acute myeloid leukemia.

The chain uses TRBV29-1 and TRBJ1-1, with TRBD1 as a possible D gene (6 bases). The CDR3 contains 13 residues. The V gene's germline CDR1 is SQVTM and CDR2 ANQGSEA. Trimming cost V 6 bases and J 7 bases, with 18 bases left between them. CDR3 residues: CSVRRRGGGEAFF. In DNA, the CDR3 is TGCAGCGTCCGAAGAAGGGGGGGGGGTGAAGCTTTCTTT.

This chain links TRBV7-6 with TRBJ1-2; tentatively, D is TRBD1 (6 bases). V lost 5 bases, J lost 8 bases, and 18 bases lay in between. Germline V gives CDR1 SGHVS, CDR2 FNYEAQ. The CDR3 totals 14 residues. DNA of the CDR3: TGTGCCAGCAGCCCAACCGGGACGGGGGCGGGCTACACCTTC. It is translated as CASSPTGTGAGYTF.

This clonotype was detected a few times. The J gene is TRBJ2-5, the V gene TRBV13; no reliable D call. Trimming cost V 10 bases and J 2 bases, with 17 bases left between them. Germline lookup yields CDR1 PRHDT and CDR2 FYEKMQ (reference sequence). The CDR3 runs 14 residues. CDR3 sequence reads: CATKSRSGQETQYF. The CDR3 nucleotides are TGTGCCACCAAGAGTCGCTCTGGACAAGAGACCCAGTACTTC.

This clonotype was recorded once. This may stem from a read error, because a much larger clone lies one nucleotide away. Here the CDR3 omits its conserved ending phenylalanine or tryptophan, so a read error is the likely source. The chain combines TRBV10-3 with TRBJ1-3, with D unclear. Deletions cut 10 bases from V and 0 bases from J, with 22 bases between. The V gene's germline CDR1 is ENHRY and CDR2 SYGVKD. The CDR3 has 17 amino acids. DNA for the CDR3: TGTGCCACCCGGGTCGGTAGTCTCCGGAGCTCTGGAAACACCATATATGTT. It codes for CATRVGSLRSSGNTIYV.

This clonotype has just a few counts. The CDR3 DNA follows: TGTGCCACCAGCAGAGGACAGTTAAGTAATTCACCCCTCCACTTT. It specifies CATSRGQLSNSPLHF. The chain employs TRBV15 and TRBJ1-6; D is possibly TRBD1 (5 bases). Germline CDR1 reads LNHNV; CDR2 reads YYDKDF (reference sequence). The germline V and J ends were trimmed by 1 base and 6 bases, with 10 bases remaining between them. CDR3 length: 15 amino acids.

The V call is TRBV7-2, the J call TRBJ2-3; 7 nucleotides agree with TRBD2. The CDR3 covers 16 residues. Per the germline V gene, CDR1 is SGHTA and CDR2 is FQGNSA. V lost 1 base, J lost 1 base, and 5 bases stayed unmatched. The CDR3 spells CASSLGIAGGTDTQYF. The CDR3 DNA sequence: TGTGCCAGCAGCTTAGGAATCGCGGGGGGCACAGATACGCAGTATTTT.

This chain uses TRBV25-1 with TRBJ1-1; weak D call: TRBD1 (5 bases). V shed 3 bases and J shed 8 bases, with 7 bases lying between them. This CDR3 region has 11 residues. Germline V gene sequence: CDR1 MGHDK, CDR2 SYGVNS. The CDR3 loop is CASSDYREAFF. Written as DNA, the CDR3 is TGTGCCAGCAGTGACTACAGGGAAGCTTTCTTT.

The chain joins TRBV7-7 to TRBJ2-1; a possible D gene is TRBD1 (5 bases). Germline V gene sequence: CDR1 SSHAT, CDR2 FNYEAQ (reference sequence). V was clipped by 1 base and J by 9 bases, with 10 bases between them. The CDR3 length is 13 residues. The CDR3 protein is CASSLEGAGEQFF. DNA of the CDR3: TGTGCCAGCAGCTTAGAAGGGGCCGGTGAGCAGTTCTTC.

This clonotype occurred many times. The chain recombines TRBV20-1 with TRBJ1-5; no reliable D call. Germline assignment: CDR1 DFQATT and CDR2 SNEGSKA (reference sequence). The CDR3 runs to 13 residues. V dropped 6 bases and J dropped 4 bases, with 13 bases sitting between them. The CDR3 DNA sequence: TGCAGTGCCCCAAGGGCCCTAAATCAGCCCCAGCATTTT. Translated: CSAPRALNQPQHF.

This clonotype was observed a handful of times. The V gene is TRBV20-1, the J gene TRBJ2-1, with 14 bases lining up with TRBD2. The germline V gene has CDR1 DFQATT and CDR2 SNEGSKA (reference sequence). V was pared by 2 bases and J by 0 bases, with 9 bases of the junction left unmatched. The CDR3 is 19 residues long. CDR3 sequence reads: CSARTGLAGAVSSYNEQFF. CDR3 nucleotides: TGCAGTGCTAGAACGGGACTAGCGGGGGCTGTTAGCTCCTACAATGAGCAGTTCTTC.

This clonotype was counted ten times or more. The gene calls are TRBV20-1 and TRBJ2-3; weak D call: TRBD1 (5 bases). Germline V gene data show CDR1 as DFQATT and CDR2 as SNEGSKA (reference sequence). CDR3 size: 12 residues. The V end was cut by 7 bases, the J end by 1 base, with 9 bases between. The CDR3 here is CSGQGRTDTQYF. In DNA, the CDR3 is TGCAGTGGGCAGGGCCGCACAGATACGCAGTATTTT.

Many counts were recorded for this clonotype. V usage is TRBV20-1 and J usage is TRBJ2-5; TRBD1 aligns across 9 bases. The V gene's germline CDR1 is DFQATT and CDR2 SNEGSKA (reference sequence). Unmatched junction bases numbered 7, after V lost 5 bases and J lost 3 bases. The CDR3 covers 14 residues. The CDR3 region has the DNA TGCAGTGCTGTGCCCCGGACAGGGGAAGAGACCCAGTACTTC. This codes for CSAVPRTGEETQYF.

For the CDR3, the DNA is TGTGCCAGCAGCTCCGGGACAGGGGGCGCCTTGAACGGGGAGCTGTTTTTT. It specifies CASSSGTGGALNGELFF. The chain carries TRBV11-2 and TRBJ2-2; 12 bases line up with TRBD1. Per the germline V gene, CDR1 is SGHAT and CDR2 is FQNNGV. This CDR3 spans 17 amino acids. V shed 4 bases, J shed 7 bases, and the junction held 10 bases outside the gene matches.

There are many counts of this clonotype. The J gene is TRBJ1-6, the V gene TRBV5-6, with unresolved D. This CDR3 region has 14 residues. Trimming removed 2 bases at V and 5 bases at J, with 8 bases between. Germline values: CDR1 SGHDT, CDR2 YYEEEE. CDR3 loop: CASSLWQNNSPLHF. In nucleotides, the CDR3 is TGTGCCAGCAGCTTATGGCAGAATAATTCACCCCTCCACTTT.

This clonotype showed up many times. The chain joins TRBV20-1 to TRBJ1-1, with a weak D call TRBD1 (6 bases). CDR1 and CDR2 (germline): DFQATT, SNEGSKA (reference sequence). This CDR3 spans 12 amino acids. The V and J ends lost 0 bases and 8 bases respectively, with 10 bases between them. DNA for the CDR3: TGCAGTGCTAGAGATCCAGACAGGGAAGCTTTCTTT. Its protein is CSARDPDREAFF.

This clonotype was seen a handful of times. V usage is TRBV20-1 and J usage is TRBJ2-1; tentative D call: TRBD2 (6 bases). Germline loops: CDR1 DFQATT, CDR2 SNEGSKA (reference sequence). The germline V and J ends were trimmed by 0 bases and 2 bases, with 17 bases remaining between them. CDR3 size: 17 residues. CDR3 DNA: TGCAGTGCTAGAGATGGGCGGGGAAGGGGCCCCTACAATGAGCAGTTCTTC. Residues: CSARDGRGRGPYNEQFF.

This clonotype was observed at least ten times. The genes are TRBV24-1 and TRBJ2-5; a possible D gene is TRBD1 (6 bases). V was shortened by 7 bases and J by 2 bases, with 7 bases between the two germline ends. This CDR3 region has 12 residues. CDR1 is KGHDR and CDR2 is SFDVKD in the germline V gene. CDR3 in amino acids: CATRDSQETQYF. CDR3 nucleotides: TGTGCCACCAGGGACAGTCAAGAGACCCAGTACTTC.

The sample holds many counts of this clonotype. The V and J genes are TRBV29-1 and TRBJ1-4; possible D gene TRBD1, 5 bases. Germline V gene lookup returns CDR1 SQVTM and CDR2 ANQGSEA. The CDR3 length is 15 residues. V was pared by 3 bases and J by 1 base, with 12 bases between. CDR3: CSVETDLGTNEKLFF. DNA for the CDR3: TGCAGCGTTGAGACAGACCTCGGAACTAATGAAAAACTGTTTTTT.

Ten or more counts support this clonotype. J is TRBJ1-1 and V is TRBV10-3; the match to TRBD1 covers 8 bases. The CDR3 totals 12 residues. Germline loops: CDR1 ENHRY, CDR2 SYGVKD. V lost 6 bases, J lost 7 bases, and 4 bases stayed unmatched. The chain's CDR3 is CAIRLQGGEAFF. CDR3 sequence (DNA): TGTGCCATCAGACTACAGGGGGGTGAAGCTTTCTTT.

The V and J genes are TRBV7-2 and TRBJ2-3; 8 bases are shared with TRBD1. V shed 5 bases, J shed 2 bases, and the junction held 6 bases outside the gene matches. There are 15 residues in the CDR3. Germline V lookup: CDR1 SGHTA, CDR2 FQGNSA. The CDR3 DNA reads as TGTGCCAGCAGCCTCAGGGGGCGGTACACAGATACGCAGTATTTT. Protein: CASSLRGRYTDTQYF.

As for this clonotype: This could be a read error, since a much larger clone is one nucleotide away. V usage is TRBV13 and J usage is TRBJ2-7; 7 positions match TRBD2. The CDR3 loop spans 15 amino acids. Germline values: CDR1 PRHDT, CDR2 FYEKMQ (reference sequence). The CDR3 spells CTSSHLGTTSYEQYF. CDR3 nucleotides: TGTACCAGCAGCCACCTTGGGACTACCTCCTACGAGCAGTACTTC.

The chain employs TRBV5-1 and TRBJ2-2, with a weak D call TRBD1 (6 bases). The CDR3 spans 15 residues. From germline, CDR1 is SGHRS and CDR2 YFSETQ. Deletions cut 0 bases from V and 7 bases from J, with 13 bases between. Here the CDR3 DNA reads TGCGCCAGCAGCTTGGAGGCACAGGGTGTCGGGGAGCTGTTTTTT. The encoded protein is CASSLEAQGVGELFF.

This clonotype was counted only a few times. The chain employs TRBV6-1 and TRBJ1-6; D gene unclear. Germline loops: CDR1 MNHNS, CDR2 SASEGT. The CDR3 loop spans 18 amino acids. Between the trimmed V and J ends, which lost 4 bases and 14 bases, there was a span of 30 bases. CDR3 sequence reads: CASSGSARTLPGEGSLHF. In DNA form, the CDR3 reads TGTGCCAGCAGTGGGAGCGCAAGAACGTTACCGGGAGAGGGATCCCTCCACTTT.

This clonotype was seen at least ten times. This chain connects TRBV20-1 to TRBJ1-6; D is ambiguous. This CDR3 contains 15 residues. V shed 4 bases and J shed 3 bases, with 13 bases lying between them. CDR1 DFQATT and CDR2 SNEGSKA come from the germline V gene (reference sequence). DNA for the CDR3: TGCAGTGCTATGGAGAGGGATCACTATAATTCACCCCTCCACTTT. Protein: CSAMERDHYNSPLHF.

The V gene is TRBV13, the J gene TRBJ2-3; 7 bases are a match to TRBD1. The CDR3 length is 15 residues. V lost 5 bases, J lost 3 bases, and 8 bases stayed unmatched. Germline V gene lookup returns CDR1 PRHDT and CDR2 FYEKMQ (reference sequence). Here the CDR3 reads CASSHRQGWTDTQYF. DNA of the CDR3: TGTGCCAGCAGCCATCGACAGGGTTGGACAGATACGCAGTATTTT.

The chain links TRBV20-1 to TRBJ2-7, with 9 nucleotides matching TRBD1. Germline values: CDR1 DFQATT, CDR2 SNEGSKA (reference sequence). Germline trimming cut 5 bases from V and 5 bases from J; bases unmatched to any gene: 10. The length of the CDR3 is 14 residues. This chain's CDR3 is CSAWPGQGIHEQYV. CDR3 DNA: TGCAGTGCTTGGCCGGGACAGGGTATTCACGAGCAGTACGTC.

This clonotype occurred many times. This chain uses TRBV20-1 with TRBJ1-2, with D maybe TRBD1 (6 bases). Germline CDR1 and CDR2: DFQATT and SNEGSKA (reference sequence). The CDR3 totals 14 residues. V was trimmed by 5 bases and J by 4 bases, leaving 17 bases between them. CDR3 bases: TGCAGTGCTCCCCCCAGGGGAGAGGCCTATGGCTACACCTTC. Protein: CSAPPRGEAYGYTF.

This clonotype appeared many times. The chain has TRBV5-5 and TRBJ2-3; tentative D call: TRBD1 (6 bases). Trimming left V 6 bases short and J 2 bases short, with 16 bases between. CDR3 size: 15 residues. Germline V gene data show CDR1 as SGHKS and CDR2 as YYEKEE (reference sequence). This chain's CDR3 is CASIALGQPTDTQYF. The CDR3 bases are TGTGCCAGCATCGCCCTAGGACAGCCCACAGATACGCAGTATTTT.